The 31 T cell receptor beta chains below all came from one sample that was sequenced in a study of beta chain features in type 1 diabetes. Expressed TCRB transcripts were sequenced because the isolated RNA had all been reverse transcribed beforehand. Measured with immunoSEQ multiplex PCR; TCRdb has only the in-frame clones, and not every one. The sample holds hundreds of thousands of clones, roughly 12% seen once. The source material was naive CD4+ T cells from blood. The origin of the receptors is a young man in good health.

This clone was seen only a few times. Other DNA sequences in the same sample also yield this CDR3. The gene calls are TRBV2 and TRBJ1-2; unclear D gene. CDR3 length: 12 amino acids. Trimming left V 5 bases short and J 5 bases short, with 9 bases between. Germline CDR1 SNHLY, CDR2 FYNNEI. In nucleotides, the CDR3 is TGTGCCAGCAGTCCAGACTCTTATGGCTACACCTTC. This codes for CASSPDSYGYTF.

V and J are TRBV5-4 and TRBJ2-2; 9 nucleotides match TRBD1. The CDR3 consists of 16 residues. The trim removed 5 bases at V and 5 bases at J, leaving 10 bases unmatched. Germline assignment: CDR1 SGHNT and CDR2 YYREEE (reference sequence). The DNA of the CDR3 is TGTGCCAGCAGTACCCCGGGACAGGGTGTGACCGGGGAGCTGTTTTTT. It codes for CASSTPGQGVTGELFF.

The chain couples TRBV5-4 to TRBJ2-3; 8 bases agree with TRBD2. J gave up 9 bases and V 0 bases, and 6 bases lay outside the gene matches. The CDR3 runs to 14 residues. Germline CDR1 SGHNT, CDR2 YYREEE (reference sequence). The CDR3, as DNA: TGTGCCAGCAGCTTGGGCAGCGGGAGATACACGCAGTATTTT. It yields the protein CASSLGSGRYTQYF.

The V gene is TRBV7-3, the J gene TRBJ1-1, with D perhaps matching TRBD1 (5 bases). V lost 5 bases and J 5 bases, leaving 18 bases between the germline ends. CDR1 and CDR2 (germline): SGHTA, FQGTGA. The CDR3 is 15 amino acids. The CDR3 region is CASSPNGGGETEAFF. Written as DNA, the CDR3 is TGTGCCAGCAGCCCAAACGGGGGAGGAGAGACTGAAGCTTTCTTT.

The CDR3 protein is CASRSGQSLDEQYF. CDR3 coding DNA: TGTGCCAGCAGGTCGGGACAGTCCCTCGACGAGCAGTACTTC. The chain uses TRBV6-5 and TRBJ2-7, with 7 positions matching TRBD1. Germline CDR1 is MNHEY and CDR2 is SVGAGI. The trim removed 6 bases at V and 5 bases at J, leaving 10 bases unmatched. CDR3 size: 14 residues.

V and J are TRBV25-1 and TRBJ2-2; tentatively, D is TRBD2 (5 bases). The CDR3 loop spans 14 amino acids. Germline V gives CDR1 MGHDK, CDR2 SYGVNS. Deletions cut 1 base from V and 5 bases from J, with 8 bases between. CDR3 DNA sequence: TGTGCCAGCAGTGAATTACGAGGGACCGGGGAGCTGTTTTTT. The encoded protein is CASSELRGTGELFF.

This clone was counted only a few times. The chain joins TRBV7-8 to TRBJ1-5, with 9 bases identical to TRBD1. Germline CDR1 and CDR2: SGHVS and FQNEAQ. V lost 2 bases and J lost 3; bases outside the gene matches: 5. The CDR3 sequence is 16 residues long. CDR3 DNA sequence: TGTGCCAGCAGCTTAAGACAGGGGGTGAACAATCAGCCCCAGCATTTT. It specifies CASSLRQGVNNQPQHF. The whole variable domain, filled in from reference TRBV7-8 and TRBJ1-5, reads GAGVSQSPRYKVAKRGQDVALRCDPISGHVSLFWYQQALGQGPEFLTYFQNEAQLDKSGLPSDRFFAERPEGSVSTLKIQRTQQEDSAVYLCASSLRQGVNNQPQHFGDGTRLSIL.

The sample holds a few counts of this clone. CDR3 nucleotide sequence: TGTGCCAGCTCACAGCCTGGGTGGCTAGCCTACGAGCAGTACTTC. Residues: CASSQPGWLAYEQYF. The V gene is TRBV18, the J gene TRBJ2-7; D uncertain. The CDR3 is made up of 15 amino acids. CDR1 and CDR2 from the germline V gene are KGHSH and LQKENI. Trimming left V 4 bases short and J 2 bases short, with 15 bases between. Full variable domain (outside the CDR3, taken from reference TRBV18 and TRBJ2-7): NAGVMQNPRHLVRRRGQEARLRCSPMKGHSHVYWYRQLPEEGLKFMVYLQKENIIDESGMPKERFSAEFPKEGPSILRIQQVVRGDSAAYFCASSQPGWLAYEQYFGPGTRLTVT.

This clone was counted a few times. The chain has TRBV2 and TRBJ2-5, with D possibly being TRBD2 (6 bases). Deletions cut 6 bases from V and 4 bases from J, with 15 bases between. CDR1 is SNHLY and CDR2 is FYNNEI in the germline V gene. The CDR3 contains 14 residues. CDR3 protein: CASSVGGKLETQYF. CDR3 DNA: TGTGCCAGCAGCGTCGGAGGGAAGCTAGAGACCCAGTACTTC.

The rearrangement uses TRBV28 and TRBJ1-2; TRBD1 might be the D (5 bases). The V gene lost 7 bases and the J gene lost 5 bases, with 14 bases spanning the gap. Germline CDR1 and CDR2: MDHEN and SYDVKM. The CDR3 runs 13 residues. The CDR3 bases are TGTGCCAGCACTTCAGGGCAAGGGTATGGCTACACCTTC. Amino acid sequence: CASTSGQGYGYTF.

The chain links TRBV28 to TRBJ1-2; no clear D gene. The V end was cut by 6 bases, the J end by 2 bases, with 16 bases between. The CDR3 extends over 15 amino acids. The V gene's germline CDR1 is MDHEN and CDR2 SYDVKM. This CDR3 is CASSRSQPGNYGYTF. CDR3 sequence (DNA): TGTGCCAGCAGCCGCTCCCAGCCGGGGAACTATGGCTACACCTTC.

This clone was seen a few times. The V gene is TRBV7-8, the J gene TRBJ1-2; TRBD1 aligns across 7 bases. The CDR3 covers 14 residues. Germline V lookup: CDR1 SGHVS, CDR2 FQNEAQ. The V gene end was trimmed by 1 base and the J gene end by 4 bases; junction bases not matched to a gene: 3. The CDR3 region has the DNA TGTGCCAGCAGCTTAGAGGGACAGATCTATGGCTACACCTTC. It is translated as CASSLEGQIYGYTF.

The rearrangement uses TRBV11-1 and TRBJ2-1; no clear D. With 1 base removed from V and 8 bases from J, the gap between germline ends came to 6 bases. The germline CDR1 and CDR2 sequences are SGHAT and FQDESV (reference sequence). The CDR3 length is 12 residues. The CDR3 protein is CASSLVGHEQFF. CDR3 coding DNA: TGTGCCAGCAGCTTAGTCGGTCATGAGCAGTTCTTC. Complete variable domain (other parts from reference TRBV11-1 and TRBJ2-1): EAEVAQSPRYKITEKSQAVAFWCDPISGHATLYWYRQILGQGPELLVQFQDESVVDDSQLPKDRFSAERLKGVDSTLKIQPAELGDSAMYLCASSLVGHEQFFGPGTRLTVL.

This chain joins TRBV7-2 and TRBJ1-2; D is ambiguous. The CDR3 length is 14 residues. V was trimmed by 2 bases and J by 4 bases, leaving 11 bases between them. Per germline, CDR1 SGHTA and CDR2 FQGNSA. Written as DNA, the CDR3 is TGTGCCAGCAGCTTACGGGGAATTGGCTATGGCTACACCTTC. The encoded protein is CASSLRGIGYGYTF.

There are a few counts of this clone. The J gene is TRBJ2-1, the V gene TRBV28, with D possibly matching TRBD2 (6 bases). This CDR3 contains 18 residues. V gave up 6 bases and J gave up 3 bases, with 24 bases separating them. CDR1 and CDR2 from the germline V gene are MDHEN and SYDVKM. The CDR3 region has the DNA TGTGCCAGCAGCCCTCTTCTCCTTAGCGGAAGAAACTACAATGAGCAGTTCTTC. Translated, it gives CASSPLLLSGRNYNEQFF.

The chain carries TRBV15 and TRBJ2-1, with 10 bases lining up with TRBD2. The CDR3 covers 14 residues. V gave up 5 bases and J gave up 7 bases; unmatched junction bases: 5. Germline CDR1 is LNHNV and CDR2 is YYDKDF (reference sequence). The CDR3 coding sequence is TGTGCCACCAGCGGACTAGCGGCCTGGAATGAGCAGTTCTTC. It specifies CATSGLAAWNEQFF.

This clone has a handful of counts. The chain carries TRBV7-2 and TRBJ1-6; TRBD1 aligns across 9 bases. V was pared by 0 bases and J by 9 bases, with 9 bases of the junction left unmatched. The CDR3 has 17 residues. Germline CDR1 is SGHTA and CDR2 is FQGNSA. This CDR3 reads CASSLAGGTGSISPLHF. The DNA for the CDR3 is TGTGCCAGCAGCTTAGCAGGGGGGACAGGGAGTATTTCACCCCTCCACTTT.

This clone has a handful of counts. V is TRBV9 and J is TRBJ1-6; possibly TRBD1 for D (6 bases). CDR3 length: 16 amino acids. CDR1 and CDR2 from the germline V gene are SGDLS and YYNGEE. V shed 0 bases and J shed 4 bases, with 11 bases lying between them. In DNA, the CDR3 is TGTGCCAGCAGCGTAGCCCCGACAGGATATAATTCACCCCTCCACTTT. It encodes CASSVAPTGYNSPLHF.

The chain joins TRBV7-3 to TRBJ2-5; TRBD1 matches at 7 bases. CDR3 length: 13 residues. CDR1 and CDR2 (germline): SGHTA, FQGTGA. Unmatched junction bases numbered 0, after V lost 3 bases and J lost 2 bases. The CDR3 coding sequence is TGTGCCAGCAGCTTCAGGGGGCAAGAGACCCAGTACTTC. Protein: CASSFRGQETQYF.

The CDR3 sequence is CASSLSGTDSTDTQYF. DNA of the CDR3: TGTGCCAGCAGCTTATCCGGGACAGACAGCACAGATACGCAGTATTTT. The rearrangement links TRBV7-3 to TRBJ2-3; 7 positions match TRBD1. The germline CDR1 and CDR2 sequences are SGHTA and FQGTGA. The V and J ends lost 2 bases and 0 bases, in that order; junction bases with no gene match: 5. This CDR3 is 16 amino acids long.

This rearrangement joins TRBV7-9 to TRBJ2-6, with D tentatively TRBD1 (6 bases). The ends were cut back, 4 bases at V and 0 bases at J, with 13 bases in the middle. The germline V gene has CDR1 SEHNR and CDR2 FQNEAQ (reference sequence). This CDR3 is built from 17 residues. CDR3 residues: CASSSPGQSSGANVLTF. CDR3 sequence (DNA): TGTGCCAGCAGCTCCCCGGGACAATCCTCTGGGGCCAACGTCCTGACTTTC.

The V and J genes are TRBV5-6 and TRBJ2-3, with 9 bases that match TRBD2. This CDR3 spans 15 amino acids. The junction had 13 bases not matched to a gene; V was cut back by 7 bases and J by 7 bases. Germline CDR1 reads SGHDT; CDR2 reads YYEEEE. CDR3 loop: CASHVGGLASNTQYF. CDR3 bases: TGTGCCAGCCATGTCGGAGGACTAGCGAGTAATACGCAGTATTTT.

This clone was counted a few times. V usage is TRBV7-2 and J usage is TRBJ1-4; D is unresolved. The ends were cut back, 5 bases at V and 0 bases at J, with 16 bases in the middle. The CDR3 spans 17 residues. Per the germline V gene, CDR1 is SGHTA and CDR2 is FQGNSA. This CDR3 is CASSPSRMGTTNEKLFF. DNA of the CDR3: TGTGCCAGCAGCCCATCCCGTATGGGCACAACTAATGAAAAACTGTTTTTT.

This clone occurred a few times. V gene TRBV5-1 combines with J gene TRBJ1-1; TRBD1 aligns across 7 bases. V lost 0 bases, J lost 2 bases, and 7 bases stayed unmatched. The CDR3 extends over 16 amino acids. Germline V lookup: CDR1 SGHRS, CDR2 YFSETQ. The CDR3 sequence is CASSLVGPGGNTEAFF. DNA of the CDR3: TGCGCCAGCAGCTTGGTAGGGCCAGGGGGAAACACTGAAGCTTTCTTT.

V is TRBV28 and J is TRBJ1-2, with a tentative D call TRBD1 (5 bases). V was clipped by 3 bases and J by 4 bases, with 9 bases between them. Germline V gene data show CDR1 as MDHEN and CDR2 as SYDVKM. The CDR3 contains 13 residues. The CDR3 protein is CASSLNRSYGYTF. Here the CDR3 DNA reads TGTGCCAGCAGTTTGAACAGGTCCTATGGCTACACCTTC.

V and J are TRBV30 and TRBJ1-3; no clear D. There are 13 residues in the CDR3. Germline loops: CDR1 GTSNPN, CDR2 SVGIG (reference sequence). The V end lost 0 bases, the J end lost 4 bases, and 7 bases lay between the germline ends. The CDR3 spells CAWSVTQGNTIYF. CDR3 coding DNA: TGTGCCTGGAGTGTAACCCAGGGAAACACCATATATTTT.

This clone showed up just a few times. J is TRBJ1-2 and V is TRBV7-2; D perhaps matches TRBD1 (6 bases). V lost 5 bases, J lost 2 bases, and 15 bases lay in between. CDR1 and CDR2 from the germline V gene are SGHTA and FQGNSA. The CDR3 extends over 15 amino acids. The CDR3 nucleotides are TGTGCCAGCAGCCCCCCGCGCCAGGGGAACTATGGCTACACCTTC. It encodes CASSPPRQGNYGYTF.

This sequence joins TRBV30 and TRBJ2-2; 8 nucleotides match TRBD1. V gave up 5 bases and J gave up 5 bases; unmatched junction bases: 10. The CDR3 contains 15 residues. CDR1 and CDR2 (germline): GTSNPN, SVGIG (reference sequence). CDR3 in DNA: TGTGCCTGGTGCAGGGGGCGCTGGGGAACCGGGGAGCTGTTTTTT. Translation gives CAWCRGRWGTGELFF. Complete variable domain (other parts from reference TRBV30 and TRBJ2-2): SQTIHQWPATLVQPVGSPLSLECTVEGTSNPNLYWYRQAAGRGLQLLFYSVGIGQISSEVPQNLSASRPQDRQFILSSKKLLLSDSGFYLCAWCRGRWGTGELFFGEGSRLTVL.

There are a few counts of this clone. The rearrangement links TRBV6-5 to TRBJ1-4; 9 bases match TRBD1. The CDR3 totals 14 residues. J gave up 8 bases and V 5 bases, and 6 bases lay outside the gene matches. Germline V gives CDR1 MNHEY, CDR2 SVGAGI. In DNA, the CDR3 is TGTGCCAGCAGTCGGGGACAGGGAAACGAAAAACTGTTTTTT. It yields the protein CASSRGQGNEKLFF.

This clone was seen a handful of times. The chain is built from TRBV6-1 and TRBJ2-5, with a possible D match to TRBD1 (6 bases). Germline V CDR1 and CDR2: MNHNS, SASEGT. The CDR3 runs 13 residues. V gave up 6 bases and J gave up 5 bases, with 13 bases separating them. In DNA form, the CDR3 reads TGTGCCAGCAGGGAAACAGGGTGGGAGACCCAGTACTTC. Translated: CASRETGWETQYF.

This clone appeared a few times. J is TRBJ2-3 and V is TRBV7-2; tentative D call: TRBD1 (8 bases). Trimming left V 6 bases short and J 6 bases short, with 16 bases between. CDR3 length: 14 amino acids. Looked up from germline, CDR1 is SGHTA and CDR2 is FQGNSA. The CDR3 spells CASRPQGGPDTQYF. DNA of the CDR3: TGTGCCAGCAGACCACAGGGGGGGCCGGATACGCAGTATTTT. Looking up the rest from reference TRBV7-2 and TRBJ2-3 gives the full variable domain: GAGVSQSPSNKVTEKGKDVELRCDPISGHTALYWYRQSLGQGLEFLIYFQGNSAPDKSGLPSDRFSAERTGGSVSTLTIQRTQQEDSAVYLCASRPQGGPDTQYFGPGTRLTVL.